The 12 T cell receptor beta chains reported below all come from one sample, sequenced in a study of T-cell reconstitution after alpha-beta-depleted transplantation in children. Molecular barcoding with unique molecular identifiers was used for the TCRbeta library. In TCRdb, the PCR reads were re-called with MiXCR into one record per CDR3 protein. The data hold roughly 340,000 distinct CDR3 sequences, with around 15% observed a single time. Sequencing was performed on PBMCs, mostly from graft donor cells, taken 360 days after TCRalphabeta/CD19-depleted stem cell transplant. The receptor set was obtained from a male patient aged 2 to 9 who had a stem cell transplant for acute lymphoblastic leukemia, so the T cells may come from the graft donor.

The J gene is TRBJ2-7, the V gene TRBV12-3 or TRBV12-4; the D gene is possibly TRBD1 (5 bases). Trimming left V 3 bases short and J 7 bases short, with 16 bases between. The CDR3 loop spans 14 amino acids. The CDR3 sequence is CASSLWEGVGEQYF. CDR3 DNA: TGTGCCAGCAGTTTGTGGGAAGGGGTTGGGGAGCAGTACTTC.

The chain links TRBV12-3 or TRBV12-4 to TRBJ1-3, with 7 bases that match TRBD1. The V gene end was trimmed by 6 bases and the J gene end by 4 bases; junction bases not matched to a gene: 3. The CDR3 runs to 13 residues. The CDR3 here is CASRATGGNTIYF. CDR3 sequence (DNA): TGTGCCAGCAGAGCGACAGGGGGAAACACCATATATTTT.

This clonotype was seen at least ten times. V is TRBV15 and J is TRBJ2-5, with D perhaps being TRBD1 or TRBD2 (5 bases each). The CDR3 is 13 amino acids. Deletions cut 7 bases from V and 5 bases from J, with 14 bases between. The germline V gene encodes CDR1 LNHNV and CDR2 YYDKDF (reference sequence). CDR3 coding DNA: TGTGCCACCACCGAGGGGATTAGGGAGACCCAGTACTTC. Translating gives CATTEGIRETQYF.

This chain joins TRBV7-9 and TRBJ1-6; D not certain. Trimming cost V 5 bases and J 6 bases, with 14 bases left between them. Germline values: CDR1 SEHNR, CDR2 FQNEAQ (reference sequence). The CDR3 consists of 15 residues. The CDR3 here is CASSPLGQPNSPLHF. The DNA of the CDR3 is TGTGCCAGCAGCCCCCTAGGGCAGCCTAATTCACCCCTCCACTTT.

This clonotype was detected only a few times. V gene TRBV27 combines with J gene TRBJ1-1; D remains unclear. V was clipped by 6 bases and J by 7 bases, with 18 bases between them. Germline V CDR1 and CDR2: MNHEY, SMNVEV (reference sequence). The CDR3 sequence is 14 residues long. CDR3 region: CASRLTVGPLEAFF. DNA for the CDR3: TGTGCCAGCAGACTAACCGTCGGGCCCCTTGAAGCTTTCTTT.

The sample holds many counts of this clonotype. This sequence joins TRBV5-1 and TRBJ1-4, with unresolved D. Germline V gene lookup returns CDR1 SGHRS and CDR2 YFSETQ. The CDR3 is 15 residues long. With 1 base removed from V and 6 bases from J, the gap between germline ends came to 13 bases. In nucleotides, the CDR3 is TGCGCCAGCAGCTTGAGCGGAAAGGCGGATGAAAAACTGTTTTTT. Protein sequence: CASSLSGKADEKLFF.

The gene calls are TRBV9 and TRBJ1-4, with a possible D match to TRBD1 (5 bases). Germline CDR1 and CDR2: SGDLS and YYNGEE. This CDR3 has 16 amino acids. The V gene lost 4 bases and the J gene lost 8 bases, with 21 bases spanning the gap. The CDR3 coding sequence is TGTGCCAGCAGCCCGGGGATCGGGACCGGTAAAGAAAAACTGTTTTTT. As protein: CASSPGIGTGKEKLFF.

This clonotype appeared a few times. The genes are TRBV28 and TRBJ2-1; 8 nucleotides agree with TRBD2. This CDR3 comprises 18 residues. Looked up from germline, CDR1 is MDHEN and CDR2 is SYDVKM. With 4 bases clipped from V and 7 bases from J, the junction kept 18 bases outside the gene matches. CDR3 sequence: CASSSPPPTSGNTNEQFF. CDR3 nucleotides: TGTGCCAGCAGTTCCCCCCCCCCTACTAGCGGCAATACAAATGAGCAGTTCTTC.

The rearrangement joins TRBV15 to TRBJ2-5; D might be TRBD1 (6 bases). V lost 5 bases to trimming and J lost 5 bases, with 15 bases between them. Germline values: CDR1 LNHNV, CDR2 YYDKDF (reference sequence). CDR3 size: 14 residues. CDR3 sequence reads: CATSGESQGETQYF. The CDR3, as DNA: TGTGCCACCAGCGGGGAGAGCCAGGGGGAGACCCAGTACTTC.

This clonotype has only one observation. This chain connects TRBV9 to TRBJ1-2; TRBD1 aligns across 9 bases. V shed 2 bases and J 5 bases; nucleotides not matched to a gene: 4. The germline CDR1 and CDR2 sequences are SGDLS and YYNGEE. This CDR3 spans 14 amino acids. The CDR3 DNA is TGTGCCAGCAGCGTGCGGGACAGGGAGTATGGCTACACCTTC. This sequence encodes CASSVRDREYGYTF.

The chain employs TRBV28 and TRBJ2-1; 8 positions match TRBD2. Germline CDR1 is MDHEN and CDR2 is SYDVKM. This CDR3 has 14 amino acids. V shed 4 bases and J 13 bases; nucleotides not matched to a gene: 12. The DNA for the CDR3 is TGTGCCAGCAGTTCTACCGTTTTAGCGGGATCCCAGTTCTTC. It translates to CASSSTVLAGSQFF.

This clonotype was counted between two and nine times. The chain uses TRBV19 and TRBJ1-1; TRBD1 might be the D (5 bases). V lost 8 bases to trimming and J lost 5 bases, with 21 bases between them. This CDR3 spans 15 amino acids. Germline V lookup: CDR1 LNHDA, CDR2 SQIVND (reference sequence). In DNA form, the CDR3 reads TGTGCCAGTCTCCTTCCGGCGGGGCAGGGAACTGAAGCTTTCTTT. It translates to CASLLPAGQGTEAFF.